This T cell receptor beta chain is drawn from a study of blood T cell repertoires in COVID-19. Profiling relied on immunoSEQ multiplex PCR, and the TCRdb table lists in-frame clones only, not all of them. The data hold approximately 500,000 clones, with around 87% observed a single time. The participants were between about 18 and 90 years old and came from some 23 US areas. Participants reported their clinical history, and cohort assignment relied on those reports. Looked up from germline, CDR1 is SGHNT and CDR2 is YENEEA. Between the trimmed V and J ends, which lost 4 bases and 4 bases, there was a span of 10 bases. There are 13 residues in the CDR3.

This chain uses TRBV11-3 with TRBJ1-1, with a possible D match to TRBD1 (6 bases). Sequencing was carried out using PBMCs or T cells enriched from blood (not recorded which). This clonotype was obtained from a woman between 40 and 55 years old who had recovered from COVID-19. DNA of the CDR3: TGTGCCAGCAGCTCAGGGGAAGTCACTGAAGCTTTCTTT. This sequence encodes CASSSGEVTEAFF.